This passage covers 32 T cell receptor beta chains from one sample sequenced in a study of Graves' ophthalmopathy and Graves' hyperthyroidism. Researchers took RNA transcripts and amplified TCR beta CDR3 regions from them. First-round RT-PCR relied on HTBI primers, and a second-round multiplex PCR came next. TCRdb recomputed calls from the multiplex PCR reads with MiXCR, one row per CDR3 protein. Among about 380,000 distinct CDR3 sequences listed, approximately 15% were seen once. Sequenced sample: peripheral blood. The receptor source for this set is a woman aged 18-35 years with stable Graves' hyperthyroidism.

This clonotype was counted at least ten times. This chain uses TRBV20-1 with TRBJ2-5, with TRBD1 identical over 8 bases. Germline V gene sequence: CDR1 DFQATT, CDR2 SNEGSKA (reference sequence). CDR3 size: 12 residues. Trimming at V came to 5 bases and at J to 4 bases, leaving 3 bases not matched to a gene. The CDR3 DNA is TGCAGTGCTGCCGACAGGGGAGAGACCCAGTACTTC. It yields the protein CSAADRGETQYF.

This clonotype was counted ten times or more. The rearrangement uses TRBV11-2 and TRBJ2-6; D remains unclear. V lost 4 bases to trimming and J lost 2 bases, with 9 bases between them. The germline V gene encodes CDR1 SGHAT and CDR2 FQNNGV. The CDR3 contains 15 residues. CDR3 nucleotides: TGTGCCAGCAGCTCTCGGTCAGCTGGGGCCAACGTCCTGACTTTC. Residues: CASSSRSAGANVLTF.

The V gene is TRBV2, the J gene TRBJ1-5; D is possibly TRBD1 (5 bases). The CDR3 contains 12 residues. Germline CDR1 reads SNHLY; CDR2 reads FYNNEI. Trimming removed 7 bases from V and 7 bases from J, with 11 bases in between. This chain's CDR3 is CASKQGGQPQHF. The CDR3 DNA reads as TGTGCCAGCAAGCAGGGTGGACAGCCCCAGCATTTT.

The V call is TRBV5-1, the J call TRBJ1-1; no reliable D call. Deletions cut 3 bases from V and 1 base from J, with 7 bases between. This CDR3 contains 13 residues. Per the germline V gene, CDR1 is SGHRS and CDR2 is YFSETQ. Here the CDR3 reads CASSSSPNTEAFF. The CDR3 nucleotides are TGCGCCAGCAGCTCGTCACCGAACACTGAAGCTTTCTTT.

The rearrangement links TRBV28 to TRBJ2-1; the D gene is possibly TRBD1 (6 bases). V was clipped by 6 bases and J by 9 bases, with 30 bases between them. CDR1 and CDR2 (germline): MDHEN, SYDVKM. This CDR3 is 18 amino acids long. CDR3 nucleotides: TGTGCCAGCAGCCCCTGGGGCATCTCGACAGGCGCGATGAGTGAGCAGTTCTTC. Translated, it gives CASSPWGISTGAMSEQFF.

This clonotype was seen at least ten times. The CDR3 region has the DNA TGTGCCAGCACAAAGGTAGAAGGCTACACCTTC. It translates to CASTKVEGYTF. The chain links TRBV6-5 to TRBJ1-2; unclear D gene. V lost 7 bases to trimming and J lost 8 bases, with 11 bases between them. The CDR3 contains 11 residues. The germline V gene encodes CDR1 MNHEY and CDR2 SVGAGI.

This clonotype was detected ten times or more. V is TRBV18 and J is TRBJ1-5; the D is unclear. CDR1 and CDR2 (germline): KGHSH, LQKENI. Trimming cost V 0 bases and J 5 bases, with 8 bases left between them. There are 14 residues in the CDR3. The DNA for the CDR3 is TGTGCCAGCTCACCACCGCAGGTTGATCAGCCCCAGCATTTT. It yields the protein CASSPPQVDQPQHF.

This clonotype was recorded a few times. The chain employs TRBV29-1 and TRBJ1-2; possibly TRBD1 for D (5 bases). The CDR3 is made up of 19 amino acids. Germline CDR1 SQVTM, CDR2 ANQGSEA. V shed 2 bases and J shed 3 bases, with 28 bases lying between them. Written as DNA, the CDR3 is TGCAGCGTTGAATGGGGATTGGGCAGGGCGGTTGGCGCGGACTATGGCTACACCTTC. Amino acids: CSVEWGLGRAVGADYGYTF.

Details on this clonotype: The conserved final phenylalanine or tryptophan is absent from the CDR3, which likely points to a read error. The chain links TRBV19 to TRBJ2-7, with D perhaps matching TRBD1 (6 bases). V was clipped by 10 bases and J by 6 bases, with 25 bases between them. The length of the CDR3 is 15 residues. Looked up from germline, CDR1 is LNHDA and CDR2 is SQIVND (reference sequence). CDR3 loop: CATRDGAAGEGEQYL. The CDR3 DNA sequence: TGTGCCACCAGGGATGGGGCGGCAGGGGAAGGCGAGCAGTACCTC.

As concerns this clonotype: No conserved phenylalanine or tryptophan is present at the end of the CDR3, so a read error is the likely explanation. The chain carries TRBV27 and TRBJ2-5; TRBD1 is a possible D gene (7 bases). The CDR3 covers 18 residues. Germline assignment: CDR1 MNHEY and CDR2 SMNVEV (reference sequence). As DNA, the CDR3 is TGTGCCAGCAGCTTAGCGGTGTCGGCAGGGGGAGGAAAAGAGTCCCAGTACTCC. Translated, it gives CASSLAVSAGGGKESQYS.

At least ten counts were recorded for this clonotype. The J gene is TRBJ1-1, the V gene TRBV20-1; D is unresolved. The CDR3 has 13 residues. V dropped 3 bases and J dropped 3 bases, with 11 bases sitting between them. The germline CDR1 and CDR2 sequences are DFQATT and SNEGSKA (reference sequence). The CDR3 DNA is TGCAGTGCTAGGGACCAATCGGACACTGAAGCTTTCTTT. It codes for CSARDQSDTEAFF.

The table lists this clonotype with many counts. The CDR3 here is CASSQTGFGELFF. The CDR3 nucleotides read TGCGCCAGCAGTCAAACAGGGTTCGGGGAGCTGTTTTTT. The rearrangement links TRBV10-1 to TRBJ2-2, with a weak D call TRBD1 (6 bases). Germline V gene lookup returns CDR1 WNHNN and CDR2 SYGVQD (reference sequence). The V end lost 5 bases, the J end lost 7 bases, and 11 bases lay between the germline ends. The CDR3 runs to 13 residues.

This clonotype was seen at least ten times. The chain has TRBV5-1 and TRBJ2-5, with TRBD1 as a possible D gene (6 bases). Germline assignment: CDR1 SGHRS and CDR2 YFSETQ. The CDR3 spans 14 residues. Trimming left V 4 bases short and J 3 bases short, with 13 bases between. CDR3 bases: TGCGCCAGCAGCCCCGGGACACAAGAAGAGACCCAGTACTTC. Translation gives CASSPGTQEETQYF.

This clonotype was detected many times. The chain has TRBV2 and TRBJ1-1, with a possible D match to TRBD1 (5 bases). This CDR3 is 13 amino acids long. Looked up from germline, CDR1 is SNHLY and CDR2 is FYNNEI. The V and J ends lost 8 bases and 5 bases respectively, with 15 bases between them. The CDR3 nucleotides read TGTGCCAGCGATTGGGGCATCCGTACTGAAGCTTTCTTT. Translation gives CASDWGIRTEAFF.

This clonotype appeared many times. The chain links TRBV20-1 to TRBJ1-2, with D possibly being TRBD1 (5 bases). Trimming left V 0 bases short and J 4 bases short, with 9 bases between. Looked up from germline, CDR1 is DFQATT and CDR2 is SNEGSKA (reference sequence). The CDR3 sequence is 13 residues long. Here the CDR3 DNA reads TGCAGTGCTAGAGATTGGGACCTCTATGGCTACACCTTC. The encoded protein is CSARDWDLYGYTF.

This clonotype showed up many times. The chain links TRBV6-1 to TRBJ1-1; D is perhaps TRBD1 (5 bases). The germline V gene encodes CDR1 MNHNS and CDR2 SASEGT. The CDR3 spans 16 residues. V was pared by 5 bases and J by 3 bases, with 19 bases between. CDR3 region: CASSKTPAGRDTEAFF. CDR3 nucleotides: TGTGCCAGCAGTAAAACCCCGGCAGGGAGGGACACTGAAGCTTTCTTT.

This clonotype was recorded at least ten times. V usage is TRBV20-1 and J usage is TRBJ1-2; 11 bases map to TRBD1. Looked up from germline, CDR1 is DFQATT and CDR2 is SNEGSKA (reference sequence). This CDR3 is 16 amino acids long. The V and J ends lost 5 bases and 8 bases, in that order; junction bases with no gene match: 16. CDR3 nucleotides: TGCAGTGCTTTATTGGACAGGGGGCGCGGGAGGGAGGGCTACACCTTC. Translation: CSALLDRGRGREGYTF.

As regards this clonotype: The final CDR3 position lacks the conserved phenylalanine or tryptophan, pointing to a likely read error. This rearrangement joins TRBV25-1 to TRBJ1-2; 8 bases agree with TRBD1. The CDR3 contains 15 residues. CDR1 MGHDK and CDR2 SYGVNS come from the germline V gene. Trimming removed 3 bases from V and 3 bases from J; junction bases left unmatched: 6. The CDR3 nucleotides read TGTGCCAGCAGTGACGCCGGACAGGGAGACTATGGCTACACCTAC. Translating it yields CASSDAGQGDYGYTY.

The chain joins TRBV9 to TRBJ1-1; tentatively, D is TRBD1 (6 bases). The CDR3 extends over 16 amino acids. Trimming took off 1 base at V and 4 bases at J, with 17 bases between the two ends. Germline V gene data show CDR1 as SGDLS and CDR2 as YYNGEE. The CDR3 region is CASSVSVGASGTEAFF. CDR3 DNA sequence: TGTGCCAGCAGCGTAAGCGTGGGGGCTAGTGGCACTGAAGCTTTCTTT.

This clonotype has a count of ten or more. This chain joins TRBV7-3 and TRBJ1-1; D not resolved. V lost 1 base, J lost 1 base, and 22 bases lay in between. The CDR3 covers 19 residues. Per germline, CDR1 SGHTA and CDR2 FQGTGA. The DNA for the CDR3 is TGTGCCAGCAGCTTAAACCCCCCTGAGGGAGGGCTCAGGAACACTGAAGCTTTCTTT. This translates into CASSLNPPEGGLRNTEAFF.

This clonotype has ten or more counts. The chain joins TRBV6-1 to TRBJ1-2, with D possibly matching TRBD1 (5 bases). The V end was cut by 7 bases, the J end by 2 bases, with 14 bases between. The CDR3 is 14 residues long. Germline loops: CDR1 MNHNS, CDR2 SASEGT. The CDR3 region has the DNA TGTGCCAGCACCGCCGACAGTGCGAACTATGGCTACACCTTC. Protein: CASTADSANYGYTF.

V gene TRBV4-1 combines with J gene TRBJ1-6; D call uncertain. This CDR3 is 15 amino acids long. Germline V gives CDR1 MGHRA, CDR2 YSYEKL. Trimming removed 0 bases from V and 7 bases from J, with 10 bases in between. This CDR3 reads CASSQDWAKNSPLHF. The CDR3 coding sequence is TGCGCCAGCAGCCAAGATTGGGCGAAAAATTCACCCCTCCACTTT.

This clonotype showed up many times. The V call is TRBV6-1, the J call TRBJ2-2, with 7 bases fitting TRBD1. This CDR3 is 14 amino acids long. The ends lost 7 bases at V and 7 bases at J; junction bases unmatched: 9. CDR1 and CDR2 from the germline V gene are MNHNS and SASEGT. In DNA, the CDR3 is TGTGCCAGCACACCGACAGGGTATAGCGGGGAGCTGTTTTTT. Translating gives CASTPTGYSGELFF.

This clonotype was counted many times. V gene TRBV6-2 or TRBV6-3 combines with J gene TRBJ2-2; D ambiguous. The CDR3 has 12 residues. V lost 5 bases and J lost 12, with 13 bases in between. Looked up from germline, CDR1 is MNHEY and CDR2 is SVGEGT. CDR3 sequence (DNA): TGTGCCAGCAGTGATACAGCTCCGAAGCTGTTTTTT. It codes for CASSDTAPKLFF.

This clonotype appeared many times. The V gene is TRBV7-2, the J gene TRBJ2-2; D perhaps matches TRBD2 (5 bases). Looked up from germline, CDR1 is SGHTA and CDR2 is FQGNSA. The CDR3 loop spans 17 amino acids. V was shortened by 0 bases and J by 4 bases, with 15 bases between the two germline ends. CDR3 protein: CASSLAGLASRTGELFF. As DNA, the CDR3 is TGTGCCAGCAGCTTAGCTGGTCTAGCATCGCGCACCGGGGAGCTGTTTTTT.

Concerning this clonotype: Since a much larger clone is just one base distant, this may be a read error. V gene TRBV7-2 combines with J gene TRBJ1-6; D is uncertain. Germline-derived CDR1 and CDR2 are SGHTA and FQGNSA. V lost 1 base and J 4 bases, leaving 11 bases between the germline ends. CDR3 length: 16 amino acids. The CDR3, as DNA: TGTACCAGCAGCTTAGGGTCCCGGGCTTATAATTCACCCCTCCACTTT. It translates to CTSSLGSRAYNSPLHF.

Ten or more counts support this clonotype. V and J are TRBV20-1 and TRBJ1-3; D remains ambiguous. CDR3 length equals 13 residues. V was clipped by 7 bases and J by 8 bases, with 18 bases between them. CDR1 and CDR2 (germline): DFQATT, SNEGSKA (reference sequence). CDR3 sequence (DNA): TGCAGTGGCCAGCGCGCTCCGGAGGACACCATATATTTT. Its protein is CSGQRAPEDTIYF.

This clonotype was picked up many times. The chain employs TRBV5-1 and TRBJ2-5; a possible D gene is TRBD2 (5 bases). V was cut by 4 bases and J by 4 bases, with 14 bases left in between. The CDR3 consists of 14 residues. Germline V gene data show CDR1 as SGHRS and CDR2 as YFSETQ. The CDR3: CASSLRELGETQYF. CDR3 bases: TGCGCCAGCAGCCTGAGGGAGCTGGGAGAGACCCAGTACTTC. The full variable domain, completed using reference TRBV5-1 and TRBJ2-5, is KAGVTQTPRYLIKTRGQQVTLSCSPISGHRSVSWYQQTPGQGLQFLFEYFSETQRNKGNFPGRFSGRQFSNSRSEMNVSTLELGDSALYLCASSLRELGETQYFGPGTRLLVL.

This clonotype came up many times. The V gene is TRBV29-1, the J gene TRBJ2-7; 7 bases match TRBD1. V lost 4 bases, J lost 4 bases, and 4 bases stayed unmatched. The CDR3 runs to 12 residues. Germline-derived CDR1 and CDR2 are SQVTM and ANQGSEA. The chain's CDR3 is CSVAYRGYEQYF. CDR3 in DNA: TGCAGCGTTGCCTACAGGGGTTACGAGCAGTACTTC.

This clonotype occurred many times. The chain is built from TRBV6-1 and TRBJ1-1; D gene ambiguous. The length of the CDR3 is 14 residues. Trimming stripped 4 bases from V and 7 bases from J, with 16 bases between. The germline gives CDR1 MNHNS, CDR2 SASEGT. The CDR3 is CASSAGANINEAFF. DNA for the CDR3: TGTGCCAGCAGTGCTGGCGCCAACATTAATGAAGCTTTCTTT.

Concerning this clonotype itself: Germline and junction disagree at one end, which may indicate a read error. This rearrangement joins TRBV7-2 to TRBJ2-5, with D maybe TRBD2 (5 bases). This CDR3 spans 16 amino acids. Germline CDR1 is SGHTA and CDR2 is FQGNSA. As DNA, the CDR3 is TGTGCCAGCGGCTTAATCCGACCGGGGAGAGGAGAGACCCAGTACTTC. Protein product: CASGLIRPGRGETQYF. Full variable domain (rest looked up from reference TRBV7-2 and TRBJ2-5): GAGVSQSPSNKVTEKGKDVELRCDPISGHTALYWYRQSLGQGLEFLIYFQGNSAPDKSGLPSDRFSAERTGGSVSTLTIQRTQQEDSAVYLCASGLIRPGRGETQYFGPGTRLLVL.

The chain joins TRBV6-2 or TRBV6-3 to TRBJ1-1; D not certain. This CDR3 contains 16 residues. Germline CDR1 and CDR2: MNHEY and SVGEGT. Deletions cut 6 bases from V and 1 base from J, with 18 bases between. This chain's CDR3 is CASSLYPGAKNTEAFF. In DNA, the CDR3 is TGTGCCAGCAGCCTCTACCCGGGAGCGAAGAACACTGAAGCTTTCTTT.